What follows are 21 T cell receptor beta chains derived from one specimen sequenced in a study of T cell responses to AZD1222 COVID-19 vaccine. Sequenced by immunoSEQ multiplex PCR; TCRdb stores in-frame clones only, minus some. The sample shows fewer than 50,000 clones, around three quarters of them seen only once. Sequences were derived from peripheral blood, sampled on day 0 of AZD1222 vaccination. The receptors here all came from an adult in good health.

The rearrangement joins TRBV3-1 (or the pseudogene TRBV3-2) to TRBJ1-3, with D uncertain. V gave up 4 bases and J gave up 4 bases, with 8 bases separating them. The germline CDR1 and CDR2 sequences are LGHDT and YNNKEL (reference sequence). The CDR3 totals 13 residues. The CDR3 DNA sequence: TGTGCCAGCAGCCCGAACTCCGGAAACACCATATATTTT. It yields the protein CASSPNSGNTIYF.

This chain links TRBV29-1 with TRBJ2-1; the D gene is possibly TRBD1 (6 bases). CDR3 size: 11 residues. Germline CDR1 and CDR2: SQVTM and ANQGSEA. V lost 0 bases to trimming and J lost 9 bases, with 6 bases between them. The CDR3 protein is CSVEEGGEQFF. The CDR3 DNA reads as TGCAGCGTTGAAGAAGGGGGTGAGCAGTTCTTC.

The V call is TRBV19, the J call TRBJ1-1; 8 bases are a match to TRBD1. After removal of 2 bases from V and 4 bases from J, the junction contained 3 bases not matched to a gene. The CDR3 consists of 14 residues. Germline V lookup: CDR1 LNHDA, CDR2 SQIVND (reference sequence). CDR3 region: CASSIQGAGTEAFF. The CDR3 DNA reads TGTGCCAGTAGTATACAGGGGGCGGGCACTGAAGCTTTCTTT.

The gene calls are TRBV3-1 (or the pseudogene TRBV3-2) and TRBJ2-7; 7 bases line up with TRBD2. The CDR3 runs to 14 residues. Per the germline V gene, CDR1 is LGHDT and CDR2 is YNNKEL (reference sequence). V shed 6 bases and J 5 bases; nucleotides not matched to a gene: 10. CDR3 nucleotide sequence: TGTGCCAGCAGTCTGACTAGCATCGTCCACGAGCAGTACTTC. This codes for CASSLTSIVHEQYF.

J is TRBJ1-1 and V is TRBV20-1; no definite D call. The CDR3 length is 11 residues. Germline-derived CDR1 and CDR2 are DFQATT and SNEGSKA (reference sequence). V gave up 3 bases and J gave up 5 bases, with 7 bases separating them. The CDR3 coding sequence is TGCAGTGCTAGCCGGGGTACTGAAGCTTTCTTT. It specifies CSASRGTEAFF.

The chain links TRBV6-5 to TRBJ2-3; 7 bases are a match to TRBD1. V lost 2 bases, J lost 1 base, and 3 bases stayed unmatched. Germline loops: CDR1 MNHEY, CDR2 SVGAGI. This CDR3 is built from 15 residues. The CDR3 coding sequence is TGTGCCAGCAGTTACGCCGGACAGGGCACAGATACGCAGTATTTT. Translation gives CASSYAGQGTDTQYF.

The CDR3 reads CASSPWDRLISGANVLTF. The CDR3 bases are TGTGCCAGCAGCCCCTGGGACAGGCTAATCTCTGGGGCCAACGTCCTGACTTTC. This chain connects TRBV13 to TRBJ2-6, with 8 bases that match TRBD1. The V gene's germline CDR1 is PRHDT and CDR2 FYEKMQ (reference sequence). The V segment lost 5 bases and the J segment 0 bases; nucleotides outside the gene matches: 9. The CDR3 extends over 18 amino acids. Full variable domain (rest looked up from reference TRBV13 and TRBJ2-6): AAGVIQSPRHLIKEKRETATLKCYPIPRHDTVYWYQQGPGQDPQFLISFYEKMQSDKGSIPDRFSAQQFSDYHSELNMSSLELGDSALYFCASSPWDRLISGANVLTFGAGSRLTVL.

V is TRBV6-2 or TRBV6-3 and J is TRBJ1-1; 10 bases are a match to TRBD1. CDR1 is MNHEY, CDR2 SVGEGT, per germline. V gave up 1 base and J gave up 1 base; unmatched junction bases: 3. The CDR3 is made up of 16 amino acids. The CDR3 loop reads CASSYWDRGANTEAFF. In nucleotides, the CDR3 is TGTGCCAGCAGTTACTGGGACAGGGGCGCGAACACTGAAGCTTTCTTT.

V is TRBV18 and J is TRBJ1-6; D gene ambiguous. Germline V gene data show CDR1 as KGHSH and CDR2 as LQKENI. The V gene lost 6 bases and the J gene lost 0 bases, with 6 bases spanning the gap. This CDR3 comprises 14 residues. The CDR3 here is CASSQSSYNSPLHF. The CDR3 DNA reads as TGTGCCAGCTCCCAGAGCTCCTATAATTCACCCCTCCACTTT.

The chain has TRBV24-1 and TRBJ1-5, with 8 bases identical to TRBD1. V trimming: 0 bases; J trimming: 7 bases; junction bases outside the gene matches: 4. Germline loops: CDR1 KGHDR, CDR2 SFDVKD. The CDR3 spans 15 residues. The CDR3 DNA reads as TGTGCCACCAGTGATTTGCCCGGACAGGGCCAGCCCCAGCATTTT. The encoded protein is CATSDLPGQGQPQHF.

This rearrangement joins TRBV28 to TRBJ1-2; the D is unclear. Trimming took off 5 bases at V and 4 bases at J, with 17 bases between the two ends. The CDR3 contains 15 residues. Germline lookup yields CDR1 MDHEN and CDR2 SYDVKM. CDR3 amino acids: CASSTATEERYGYTF. Here the CDR3 DNA reads TGTGCCAGCAGTACCGCCACAGAGGAACGCTATGGCTACACCTTC.

J is TRBJ2-7 and V is TRBV5-6; 7 bases line up with TRBD1. The CDR3 is made up of 14 amino acids. Germline CDR1 is SGHDT and CDR2 is YYEEEE. Trimming at V came to 3 bases and at J to 0 bases, leaving 3 bases not matched to a gene. CDR3: CASSSWDSSYEQYF. CDR3 nucleotide sequence: TGTGCCAGCAGCTCCTGGGACAGCTCCTACGAGCAGTACTTC. Using reference TRBV5-6 and TRBJ2-7 for the parts outside the CDR3, the full variable domain is DAGVTQSPTHLIKTRGQQVTLRCSPKSGHDTVSWYQQALGQGPQFIFQYYEEEERQRGNFPDRFSGHQFPNYSSELNVNALLLGDSALYLCASSSWDSSYEQYFGPGTRLTVT.

The chain uses TRBV2 and TRBJ1-2, with D hard to call. V gave up 7 bases and J gave up 7 bases, with 13 bases separating them. From germline, CDR1 is SNHLY and CDR2 FYNNEI. The CDR3 loop spans 12 amino acids. CDR3 protein: CASTRLRSGYTF. The CDR3 bases are TGTGCCAGCACTAGACTTCGGAGTGGCTACACCTTC.

This clone came up once. The chain combines TRBV18 with TRBJ1-6, with unresolved D. The CDR3 covers 13 residues. V was trimmed by 2 bases and J by 6 bases, leaving 5 bases between them. CDR1 is KGHSH and CDR2 is LQKENI in the germline V gene. For the CDR3, the DNA is TGTGCCAGCTCACCAGGGTCTAATTCACCCCTCCACTTT. Protein sequence: CASSPGSNSPLHF. Complete variable domain (other parts from reference TRBV18 and TRBJ1-6): NAGVMQNPRHLVRRRGQEARLRCSPMKGHSHVYWYRQLPEEGLKFMVYLQKENIIDESGMPKERFSAEFPKEGPSILRIQQVVRGDSAAYFCASSPGSNSPLHFGNGTRLTVT.

The rearrangement joins TRBV7-8 to TRBJ1-4; no definite D call. The germline V gene has CDR1 SGHVS and CDR2 FQNEAQ. Trimming left V 5 bases short and J 6 bases short, with 16 bases between. This CDR3 region has 15 residues. The CDR3 loop reads CASSLAGGLHEKLFF. CDR3 DNA sequence: TGTGCCAGCAGCCTGGCGGGAGGTTTGCATGAAAAACTGTTTTTT.

The genes are TRBV11-2 and TRBJ2-3, with D perhaps matching TRBD2 (6 bases). V lost 1 base and J 4 bases, leaving 21 bases between the germline ends. Germline CDR1 and CDR2: SGHAT and FQNNGV. This CDR3 is 18 amino acids long. The CDR3 DNA reads as TGTGCCAGCAGCTTAGTGCCCGGAGGGGTTTTCGGGGCAGATACGCAGTATTTT. As protein: CASSLVPGGVFGADTQYF.

This clone was seen just once. This chain links TRBV28 with TRBJ1-2, with 10 bases that match TRBD1. Germline CDR1 and CDR2: MDHEN and SYDVKM. CDR3 size: 15 residues. V gave up 3 bases and J gave up 1 base; unmatched junction bases: 2. CDR3 protein: CASSLRDRGNYGYTF. CDR3 nucleotide sequence: TGTGCCAGCAGTTTGAGGGACAGGGGTAACTATGGCTACACCTTC.

The chain joins TRBV28 to TRBJ1-1; a weak D match, TRBD1 (5 bases). Germline V gene data show CDR1 as MDHEN and CDR2 as SYDVKM. This CDR3 comprises 13 residues. Trimming shortened V by 8 bases and J by 5 bases, and 15 bases separated the two germline ends. CDR3 sequence reads: CASSPPGGTEAFF. As DNA, the CDR3 is TGTGCCAGCTCGCCCCCCGGGGGGACTGAAGCTTTCTTT.

This clone was seen only a few times. The chain is built from TRBV28 and TRBJ2-3; TRBD2 matches 13 bases. With V trimmed by 5 bases and J by 1 base, 3 bases remained unmatched. The CDR3 has 16 amino acids. Germline CDR1 is MDHEN and CDR2 is SYDVKM. For the CDR3, the DNA is TGTGCCAGCAGTATCACTAGCGGGGGGGGCACAGATACGCAGTATTTT. It encodes CASSITSGGGTDTQYF.

This clone is termed medium-sized. The V and J genes are TRBV5-1 and TRBJ1-6; 9 nucleotides align to TRBD1. V was pared by 3 bases and J by 7 bases, with 5 bases of the junction left unmatched. Per germline, CDR1 SGHRS and CDR2 YFSETQ. This CDR3 region has 15 residues. This CDR3 reads CASSSRDRENSPLHF. DNA of the CDR3: TGCGCCAGCAGCTCCCGGGACAGGGAGAATTCACCCCTCCACTTT.

The gene calls are TRBV21-1 and TRBJ1-5; the tabulated D call, TRBD1, remains unverified against the DNA. TRBV21-1 is deemed a pseudogene. The CDR3 has 23 amino acids. The CDR3 reads CASSKDSFWADREWVSDNQPQHF. Here the CDR3 DNA reads TGTGCCAGCAGCAAAGATAGTTTCTGGGCCGACAGGGAGTGGGTAAGTGACAATCAGCCCCAGCATTTT.